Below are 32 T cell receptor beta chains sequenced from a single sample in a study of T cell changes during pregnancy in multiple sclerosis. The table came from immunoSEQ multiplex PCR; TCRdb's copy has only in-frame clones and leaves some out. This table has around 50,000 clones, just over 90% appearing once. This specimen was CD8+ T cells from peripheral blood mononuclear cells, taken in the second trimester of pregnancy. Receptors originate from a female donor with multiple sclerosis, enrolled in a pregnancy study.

CDR3 in amino acids: CSVEFPWQGDYNEQFF. In DNA, the CDR3 is TGCAGCGTTGAATTCCCGTGGCAGGGGGACTACAATGAGCAGTTCTTC. V usage is TRBV29-1 and J usage is TRBJ2-1; 7 positions agree with TRBD1. With V trimmed by 2 bases and J by 3 bases, 10 bases remained unmatched. Germline V gene sequence: CDR1 SQVTM, CDR2 ANQGSEA. This CDR3 spans 16 amino acids.

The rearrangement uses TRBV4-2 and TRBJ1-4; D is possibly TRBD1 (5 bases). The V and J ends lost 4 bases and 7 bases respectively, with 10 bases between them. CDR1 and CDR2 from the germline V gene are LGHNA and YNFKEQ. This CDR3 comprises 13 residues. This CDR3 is CASSPGLGEKLFF. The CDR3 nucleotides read TGTGCCAGCAGCCCAGGGTTGGGTGAAAAACTGTTTTTT.

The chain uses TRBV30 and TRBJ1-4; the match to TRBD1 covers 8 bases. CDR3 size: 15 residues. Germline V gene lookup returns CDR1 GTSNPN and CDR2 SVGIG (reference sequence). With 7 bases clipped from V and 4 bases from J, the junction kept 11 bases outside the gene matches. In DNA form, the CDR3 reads TGTGCCTCAACTACAACAGGGGGTGTTAATGAAAAACTGTTTTTT. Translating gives CASTTTGGVNEKLFF.

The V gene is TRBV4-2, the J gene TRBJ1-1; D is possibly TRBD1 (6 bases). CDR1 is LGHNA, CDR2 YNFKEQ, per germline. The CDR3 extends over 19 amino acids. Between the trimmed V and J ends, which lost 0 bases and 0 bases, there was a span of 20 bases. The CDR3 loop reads CASSQDGLGQSFMNTEAFF. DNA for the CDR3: TGTGCCAGCAGCCAAGATGGGTTAGGACAGTCTTTCATGAACACTGAAGCTTTCTTT.

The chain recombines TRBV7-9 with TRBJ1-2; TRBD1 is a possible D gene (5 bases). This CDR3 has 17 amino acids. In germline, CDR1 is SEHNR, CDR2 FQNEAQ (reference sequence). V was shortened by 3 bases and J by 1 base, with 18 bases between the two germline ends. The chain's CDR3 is CASSFAGWTFFNYGYTF. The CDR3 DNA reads TGTGCCAGCAGCTTTGCTGGTTGGACATTTTTTAACTATGGCTACACCTTC.

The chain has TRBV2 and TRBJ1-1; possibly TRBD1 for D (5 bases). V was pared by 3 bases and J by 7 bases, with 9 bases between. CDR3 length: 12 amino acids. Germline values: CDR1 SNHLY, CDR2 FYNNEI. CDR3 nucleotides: TGTGCCAGCAGTGAGAGGGGAGGTGAAGCTTTCTTT. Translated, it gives CASSERGGEAFF.

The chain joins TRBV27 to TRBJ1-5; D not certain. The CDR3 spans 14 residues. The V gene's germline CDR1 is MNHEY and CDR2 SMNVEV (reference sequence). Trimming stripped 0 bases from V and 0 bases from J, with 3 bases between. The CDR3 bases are TGTGCCAGCAGTTTATCCTATAGCAATCAGCCCCAGCATTTT. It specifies CASSLSYSNQPQHF.

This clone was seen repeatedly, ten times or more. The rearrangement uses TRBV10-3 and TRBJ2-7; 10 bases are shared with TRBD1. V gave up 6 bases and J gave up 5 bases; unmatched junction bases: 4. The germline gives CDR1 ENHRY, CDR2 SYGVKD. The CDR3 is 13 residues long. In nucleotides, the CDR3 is TGTGCCATCAGCCCCGGGACAGGGGACGAGCAGTACTTC. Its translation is CAISPGTGDEQYF.

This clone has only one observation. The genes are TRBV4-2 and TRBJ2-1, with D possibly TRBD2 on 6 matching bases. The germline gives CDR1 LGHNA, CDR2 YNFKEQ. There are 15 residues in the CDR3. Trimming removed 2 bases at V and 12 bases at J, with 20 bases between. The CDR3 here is CASSQPGLPPNWQFF. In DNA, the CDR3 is TGTGCCAGCAGCCAACCGGGACTCCCTCCAAACTGGCAGTTCTTC.

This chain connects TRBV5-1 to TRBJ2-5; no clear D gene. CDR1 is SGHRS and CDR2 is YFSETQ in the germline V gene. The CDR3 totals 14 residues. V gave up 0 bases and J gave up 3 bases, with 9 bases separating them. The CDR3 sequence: CASSLAVAEETQYF. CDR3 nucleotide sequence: TGCGCCAGCAGCTTGGCGGTAGCAGAAGAGACCCAGTACTTC.

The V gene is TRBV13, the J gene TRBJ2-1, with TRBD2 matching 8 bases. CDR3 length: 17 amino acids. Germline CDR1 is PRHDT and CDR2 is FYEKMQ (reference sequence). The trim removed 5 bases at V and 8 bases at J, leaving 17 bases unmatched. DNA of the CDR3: TGTGCCAGCAGCCCGGGGAAGGGGAGCGGGAGATATCATGAGCAGTTCTTC. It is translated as CASSPGKGSGRYHEQFF.

The CDR3: CASSTAGTSNEQFF. CDR3 DNA: TGTGCCAGCAGCACTGCCGGGACTAGCAATGAGCAGTTCTTC. The chain joins TRBV7-3 to TRBJ2-1; TRBD2 aligns across 8 bases. This CDR3 is 14 amino acids long. V shed 5 bases, J shed 6 bases, and the junction held 6 bases outside the gene matches. Germline assignment: CDR1 SGHTA and CDR2 FQGTGA.

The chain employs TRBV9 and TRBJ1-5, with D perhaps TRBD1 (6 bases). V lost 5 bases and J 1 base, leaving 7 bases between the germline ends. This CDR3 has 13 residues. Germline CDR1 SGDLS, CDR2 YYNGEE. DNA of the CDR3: TGTGCCAGCAGTACAGGGAGCAATCAGCCCCAGCATTTT. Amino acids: CASSTGSNQPQHF. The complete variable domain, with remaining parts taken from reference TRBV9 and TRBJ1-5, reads DSGVTQTPKHLITATGQRVTLRCSPRSGDLSVYWYQQSLDQGLQFLIQYYNGEERAKGNILERFSAQQFPDLHSELNLSSLELGDSALYFCASSTGSNQPQHFGDGTRLSIL.

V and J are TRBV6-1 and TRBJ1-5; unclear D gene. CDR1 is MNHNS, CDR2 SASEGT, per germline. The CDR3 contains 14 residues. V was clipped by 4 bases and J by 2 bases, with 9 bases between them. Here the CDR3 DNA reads TGTGCCAGCAGTGTGGGCGACGGCAATCAGCCCCAGCATTTT. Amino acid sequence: CASSVGDGNQPQHF.

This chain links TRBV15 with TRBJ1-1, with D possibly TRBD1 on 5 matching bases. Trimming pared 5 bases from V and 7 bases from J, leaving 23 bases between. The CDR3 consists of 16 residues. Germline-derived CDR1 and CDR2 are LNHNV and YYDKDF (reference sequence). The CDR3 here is CATSLRVVQAGIEAFF. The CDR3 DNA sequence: TGTGCCACCAGCCTCCGGGTGGTACAGGCCGGTATTGAAGCTTTCTTT.

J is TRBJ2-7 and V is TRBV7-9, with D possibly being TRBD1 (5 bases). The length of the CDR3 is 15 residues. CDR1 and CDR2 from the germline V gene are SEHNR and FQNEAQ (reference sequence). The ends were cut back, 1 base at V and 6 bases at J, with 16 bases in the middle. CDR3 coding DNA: TGTGCCAGCAGCTTAGTAGGCCAGGGTGGTCGCGAGCAGTACTTC. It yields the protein CASSLVGQGGREQYF.

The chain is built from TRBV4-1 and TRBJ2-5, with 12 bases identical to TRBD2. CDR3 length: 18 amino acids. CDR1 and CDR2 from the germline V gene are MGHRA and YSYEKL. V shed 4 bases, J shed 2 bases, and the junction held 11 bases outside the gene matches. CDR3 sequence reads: CASSPGGLAGKRQETQYF. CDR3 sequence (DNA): TGCGCCAGCAGCCCAGGAGGACTAGCGGGAAAGAGGCAAGAGACCCAGTACTTC.

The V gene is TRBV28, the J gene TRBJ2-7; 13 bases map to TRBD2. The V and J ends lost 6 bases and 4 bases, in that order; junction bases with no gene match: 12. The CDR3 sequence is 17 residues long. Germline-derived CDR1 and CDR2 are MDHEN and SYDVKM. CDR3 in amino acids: CASRTDGTSGDEYEQYF. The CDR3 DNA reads TGTGCCAGCAGGACAGATGGGACTAGCGGGGACGAATACGAGCAGTACTTC.

CDR3 sequence reads: CATSRNLDSSNQPQHF. The DNA for the CDR3 is TGTGCCACCAGCAGGAATTTAGACAGTAGCAATCAGCCCCAGCATTTT. This rearrangement joins TRBV15 to TRBJ1-5; TRBD1 might be the D (5 bases). Trimming stripped 3 bases from V and 0 bases from J, with 12 bases between. Germline-derived CDR1 and CDR2 are LNHNV and YYDKDF (reference sequence). The CDR3 is 16 residues long.

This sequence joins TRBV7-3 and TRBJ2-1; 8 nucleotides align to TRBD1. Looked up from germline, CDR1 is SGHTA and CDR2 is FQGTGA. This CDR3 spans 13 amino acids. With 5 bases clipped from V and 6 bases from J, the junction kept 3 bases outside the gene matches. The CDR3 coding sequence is TGTGCCAGCAGCGGACAGGGTGGCAATGAGCAGTTCTTC. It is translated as CASSGQGGNEQFF.

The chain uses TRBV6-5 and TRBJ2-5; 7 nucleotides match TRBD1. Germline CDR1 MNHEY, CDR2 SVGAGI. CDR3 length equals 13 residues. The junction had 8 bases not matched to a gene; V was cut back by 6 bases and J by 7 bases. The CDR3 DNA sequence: TGTGCCAGCAGCGTCCCGGGACAGTCGACCCAGTACTTC. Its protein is CASSVPGQSTQYF.

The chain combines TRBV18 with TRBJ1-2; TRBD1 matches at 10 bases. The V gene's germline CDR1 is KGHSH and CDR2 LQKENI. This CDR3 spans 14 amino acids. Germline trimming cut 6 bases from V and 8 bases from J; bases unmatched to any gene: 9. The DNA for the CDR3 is TGTGCCAGCTCCCCCCCGACAGGGGGCCAGGGCTACACCTTC. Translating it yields CASSPPTGGQGYTF.

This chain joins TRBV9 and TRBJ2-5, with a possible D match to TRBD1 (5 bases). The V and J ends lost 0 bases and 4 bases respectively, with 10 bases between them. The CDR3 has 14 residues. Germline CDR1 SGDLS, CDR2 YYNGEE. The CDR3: CASSVGQGVETQYF. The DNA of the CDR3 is TGTGCCAGCAGCGTAGGGCAGGGCGTAGAGACCCAGTACTTC.

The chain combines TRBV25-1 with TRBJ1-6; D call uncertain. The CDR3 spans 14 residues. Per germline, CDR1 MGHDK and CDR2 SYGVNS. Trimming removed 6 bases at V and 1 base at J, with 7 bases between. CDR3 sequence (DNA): TGTGCCAGCAGATGGAGTTCCTATAATTCACCCCTCCACTTT. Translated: CASRWSSYNSPLHF. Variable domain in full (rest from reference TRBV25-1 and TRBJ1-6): EADIYQTPRYLVIGTGKKITLECSQTMGHDKMYWYQQDPGMELHLIHYSYGVNSTEKGDLSSESTVSRIRTEHFPLTLESARPSHTSQYLCASRWSSYNSPLHFGNGTRLTVT.

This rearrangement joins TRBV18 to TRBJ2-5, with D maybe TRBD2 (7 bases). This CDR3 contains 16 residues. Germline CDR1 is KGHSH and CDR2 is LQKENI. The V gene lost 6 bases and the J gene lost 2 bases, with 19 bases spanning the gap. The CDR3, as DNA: TGTGCCAGCTCCATCCCATCGGGAGGACAGCAAGAGACCCAGTACTTC. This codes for CASSIPSGGQQETQYF.

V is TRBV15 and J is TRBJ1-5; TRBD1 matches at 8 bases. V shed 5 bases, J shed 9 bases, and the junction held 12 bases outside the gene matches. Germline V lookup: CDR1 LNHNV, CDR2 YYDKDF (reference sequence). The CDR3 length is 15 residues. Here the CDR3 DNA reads TGTGCCACCAGCCGCCCCGGGACAGGAGGAGGGCCCCAGCATTTT. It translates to CATSRPGTGGGPQHF.

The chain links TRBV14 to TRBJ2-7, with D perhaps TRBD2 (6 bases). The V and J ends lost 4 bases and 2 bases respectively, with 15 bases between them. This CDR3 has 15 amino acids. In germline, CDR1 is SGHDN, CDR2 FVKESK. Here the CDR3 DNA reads TGTGCCAGCAGCCCTGGACCCGGGAGACCCTACGAGCAGTACTTC. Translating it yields CASSPGPGRPYEQYF. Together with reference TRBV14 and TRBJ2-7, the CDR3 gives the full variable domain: EAGVTQFPSHSVIEKGQTVTLRCDPISGHDNLYWYRRVMGKEIKFLLHFVKESKQDESGMPNNRFLAERTGGTYSTLKVQPAELEDSGVYFCASSPGPGRPYEQYFGPGTRLTVT.

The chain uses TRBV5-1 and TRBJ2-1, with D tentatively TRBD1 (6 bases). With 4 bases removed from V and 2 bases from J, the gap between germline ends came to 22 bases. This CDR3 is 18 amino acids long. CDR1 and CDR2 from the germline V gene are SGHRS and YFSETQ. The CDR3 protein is CASSPYPTGRSTYNEQFF. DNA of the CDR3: TGCGCCAGCAGCCCCTATCCCACAGGGAGATCCACCTACAATGAGCAGTTCTTC. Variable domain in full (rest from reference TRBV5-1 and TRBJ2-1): KAGVTQTPRYLIKTRGQQVTLSCSPISGHRSVSWYQQTPGQGLQFLFEYFSETQRNKGNFPGRFSGRQFSNSRSEMNVSTLELGDSALYLCASSPYPTGRSTYNEQFFGPGTRLTVL.

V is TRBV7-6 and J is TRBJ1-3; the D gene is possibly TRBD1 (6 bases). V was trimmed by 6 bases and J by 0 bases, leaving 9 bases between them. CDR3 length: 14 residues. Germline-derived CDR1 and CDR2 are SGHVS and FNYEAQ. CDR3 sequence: CASSQQGSGNTIYF. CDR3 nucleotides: TGTGCCAGCAGTCAACAGGGCTCTGGAAACACCATATATTTT.

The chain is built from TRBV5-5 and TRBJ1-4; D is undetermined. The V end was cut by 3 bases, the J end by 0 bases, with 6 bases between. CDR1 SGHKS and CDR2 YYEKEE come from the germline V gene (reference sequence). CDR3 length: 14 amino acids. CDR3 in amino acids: CASSWGATNEKLFF. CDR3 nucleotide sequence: TGTGCCAGCAGCTGGGGAGCAACTAATGAAAAACTGTTTTTT. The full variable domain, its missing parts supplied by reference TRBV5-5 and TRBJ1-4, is DAGVTQSPTHLIKTRGQQVTLRCSPISGHKSVSWYQQVLGQGPQFIFQYYEKEERGRGNFPDRFSARQFPNYSSELNVNALLLGDSALYLCASSWGATNEKLFFGSGTQLSVL.

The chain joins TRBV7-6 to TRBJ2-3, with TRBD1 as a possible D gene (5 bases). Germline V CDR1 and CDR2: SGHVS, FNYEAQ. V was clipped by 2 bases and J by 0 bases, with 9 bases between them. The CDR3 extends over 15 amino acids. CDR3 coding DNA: TGTGCCAGCAGCTTAAATGGGGCCAGCACAGATACGCAGTATTTT. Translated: CASSLNGASTDTQYF.

CDR3 region: CASSVGVGSASQETQYF. The DNA of the CDR3 is TGTGCCAGCAGCGTAGGGGTAGGGAGCGCCTCCCAAGAGACCCAGTACTTC. V is TRBV9 and J is TRBJ2-5; perhaps TRBD2 as D (5 bases). Germline loops: CDR1 SGDLS, CDR2 YYNGEE. V shed 0 bases and J shed 1 base, with 16 bases lying between them. CDR3 size: 17 residues.